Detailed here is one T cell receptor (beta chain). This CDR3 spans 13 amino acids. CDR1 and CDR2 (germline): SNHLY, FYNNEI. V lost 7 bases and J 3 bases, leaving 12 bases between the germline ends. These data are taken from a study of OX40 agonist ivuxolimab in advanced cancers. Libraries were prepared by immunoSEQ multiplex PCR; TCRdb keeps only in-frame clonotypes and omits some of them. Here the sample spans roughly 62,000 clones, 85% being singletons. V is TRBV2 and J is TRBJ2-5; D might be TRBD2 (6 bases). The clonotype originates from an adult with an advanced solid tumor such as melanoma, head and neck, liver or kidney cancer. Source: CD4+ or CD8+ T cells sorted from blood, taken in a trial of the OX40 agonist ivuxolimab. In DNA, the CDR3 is TGTGCCAGCATCCGGGGGTGGGAAGAGACCCAGTACTTC. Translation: CASIRGWEETQYF.